The present T cell receptor (beta chain) was sequenced within a study of cytomegalovirus exposure and HLA in healthy donors. The PCR had 60 Vbeta and 13 Jbeta primers. TCRdb's copy holds only in-frame clones and misses some; the assay was immunoSEQ multiplex PCR. There are about 160,000 clones in the sample; almost 80% occur only once, and around 0.98% lies in the top ten. Per the germline V gene, CDR1 is SGDLS and CDR2 is YYNGEE. The CDR3 runs to 14 residues. The trim removed 0 bases at V and 4 bases at J, leaving 2 bases unmatched. A word on this clone: Its target is not known.

The study, taken as a whole, reports: Investigators reported fewer than 200 TCR beta chains as tied to cytomegalovirus. Some V segments (TRBV6-2 and TRBV6-3 among them) were excluded as indistinguishable.

Sequencing input: PBMCs. The chain uses TRBV9 and TRBJ1-2; TRBD1 agrees at 8 bases. This clonotype was sampled from a woman between 45 and 65 years old in good health and CMV-seropositive. CDR3 in DNA: TGTGCCAGCAGCGTAGGACAGGGGTCCTATGGCTACACCTTC. Amino acids: CASSVGQGSYGYTF.